This T cell receptor (beta chain) was identified in a study of blood T cell repertoires in COVID-19. In the study overall: The study drew acute and convalescent COVID-19 samples from the United States, Italy and Spain. T cells, B-cell-depleted T cells, or PBMCs provided the cDNA or gDNA that served as material.

The J segment lost 2 bases and the V segment lost 2 bases, leaving 9 bases of the junction unmatched. This CDR3 is 17 amino acids long. Germline V gene sequence: CDR1 MDHEN, CDR2 SYDVKM. In the original analysis: The authors estimated nucleated cell counts from reference gene primer amplification. Sequencing was performed with immunoSEQ multiplex PCR; in TCRdb, only in-frame clones are kept and a portion is missing. The DNA was the basis for D and trimming; V, J and clone size are from that table. Of approximately 45,000 clones in the sample, 65% to 90% were seen once. The table lists this clone with a count of one.

The chain is built from TRBV28 and TRBJ1-5; TRBD1 aligns across 7 bases. This receptor was obtained from a woman aged 80 or over with acute or convalescent COVID-19. Sequenced: peripheral blood. CDR3 sequence (DNA): TGTGCCAGCAGTTTACCTCAGACAGGGAGGCGCAATCAGCCCCAGCATTTT. Protein sequence: CASSLPQTGRRNQPQHF. Full variable domain (outside the CDR3, taken from reference TRBV28 and TRBJ1-5): DVKVTQSSRYLVKRTGEKVFLECVQDMDHENMFWYRQDPGLGLRLIYFSYDVKMKEKGDIPEGYSVSREKKERFSLILESASTNQTSMYLCASSLPQTGRRNQPQHFGDGTRLSIL.